The rows below give T cell receptor beta chains drawn from one sample of a study of blood T cell repertoires in COVID-19. This table comes from immunoSEQ multiplex PCR, and its TCRdb copy is limited to in-frame clones, with some not included. The sample yields about 99,000 clones, about 91% seen once. Sequenced input: peripheral blood. Every receptor here comes from a human donor in a cohort sampled during active COVID-19. Both conserved end residues are part of each CDR3. D genes are given only for firm matches. The listing skips clone size in some rows; elsewhere it reads once, few, many or a size class.

V	size	D	J	CDR3	DNA
TRBV24-1	-	TRBD1	TRBJ1-2	CATSDSGTGGQGYTF	TGTGCCACCAGTGATTCCGGGACAGGGGGACAGGGCTACACCTTC
TRBV6-5	-	TRBD1	TRBJ1-2	CASSKIDRVEGGYTF	TGTGCCAGCAGTAAAATAGACAGGGTAGAAGGTGGCTACACCTTC
TRBV28	-	-	TRBJ2-7	CASRDPGLSYEQYF	TGTGCCAGCAGAGACCCGGGACTTTCCTACGAGCAGTACTTC
TRBV6-1	-	-	TRBJ2-7	CASSEGAVDEQYF	TGTGCCAGCAGTGAAGGGGCAGTGGACGAGCAGTACTTC
TRBV5-4	few	-	TRBJ2-3	CASSFNGVNTDTQYF	TGTGCCAGCAGCTTTAACGGGGTTAACACAGATACGCAGTATTTT
TRBV10-3	once	-	TRBJ2-3	CAISESGSGGAEDTQYF	TGTGCCATCAGTGAGTCGGGGAGTGGGGGGGCCGAAGATACGCAGTATTTT
TRBV3-1/TRBV3-2	-	TRBD1	TRBJ1-5	CASSRTGGVQPQHF	TGTGCCAGCAGCCGGACAGGGGGCGTTCAGCCCCAGCATTTT
TRBV28	-	-	TRBJ2-7	CASSEGSYEQYF	TGTGCCAGCAGTGAGGGATCCTACGAGCAGTACTTC
TRBV28	-	-	TRBJ2-2	CASSLRIGVTGELFF	TGTGCCAGCAGTTTAAGGATAGGGGTCACCGGGGAGCTGTTTTTT
TRBV20-1	-	-	TRBJ2-5	CSAQGQETQYF	TGCAGTGCTCAGGGACAAGAGACCCAGTACTTC
TRBV5-4	-	-	TRBJ2-1	CASSLTGSEQFF	TGTGCCAGCAGCTTGACAGGGAGTGAGCAGTTCTTC
TRBV5-1	-	-	TRBJ2-4	CASSFDPVRQVVAKNIQYF	TGCGCCAGCAGCTTCGACCCGGTGAGACAAGTCGTAGCCAAAAACATTCAGTACTTC
TRBV5-1	once	-	TRBJ1-1	CASSPVPGNTEAFF	TGCGCCAGCAGCCCGGTCCCGGGGAACACTGAAGCTTTCTTT
TRBV11-2	once	-	TRBJ1-6	CASSTRTASSYNSPLHF	TGTGCCAGCAGCACCAGGACAGCGAGCTCCTATAATTCACCCCTCCACTTT
TRBV11-2	-	-	TRBJ1-2	CASSLVESRPYGYTF	TGTGCCAGCAGCTTAGTAGAATCCCGCCCCTATGGCTACACCTTC
TRBV2	-	TRBD2	TRBJ2-1	CASSLGLAGLRQFF	TGTGCCAGCAGTTTAGGACTAGCGGGGCTTCGGCAGTTCTTC
TRBV2	-	TRBD1	TRBJ2-7	CASRVSTGLTYEQYF	TGTGCCAGCAGGGTGTCGACAGGGTTAACCTACGAGCAGTACTTC
TRBV4-1	-	-	TRBJ1-5	CASSQEVGTAAGSNQPQHF	TGCGCCAGCAGCCAAGAAGTCGGGACGGCAGCGGGGAGCAATCAGCCCCAGCATTTT